The T cell receptor beta chain under discussion was sequenced for a study of control samples from healthy donors and cancer patients. Repertoires were generated with immunoSEQ multiplex PCR, while TCRdb's copy carries only in-frame clones and drops some. Among fewer than 100,000 clones listed, around nine tenths were seen once. The TCR comes from a woman aged 45-59 years in good health. The source material was blood.

The CDR3 DNA reads as TGTGCCAGCAGTAGGGACAGGCGTAACTATGGCTACACCTTC. Its protein is CASSRDRRNYGYTF. V gene TRBV6-5 combines with J gene TRBJ1-2, with 8 nucleotides matching TRBD1. Looked up from germline, CDR1 is MNHEY and CDR2 is SVGAGI. This CDR3 region has 14 residues. Trimming removed 5 bases from V and 1 base from J; junction bases left unmatched: 3.